This record covers a single T cell receptor (beta chain). Its antigen remains unidentified. The CDR3 contains 14 residues. CDR1 LNHDA and CDR2 SQIVND come from the germline V gene (reference sequence). This entry comes from a study of T cells in Graves' hyperthyroidism and ophthalmopathy. The study, taken as a whole, reports: Ophthalmopathy was identified by the model a median approximately six months ahead of onset.

The investigators amplified TCR beta CDR3 regions from RNA transcripts. The primer set for the first-round RT-PCR of the TCR CDR3 was HTBI. TCRdb ran MiXCR on the multiplex PCR reads and lists one entry per CDR3 protein. Among about 98,000 distinct CDR3 sequences listed, roughly 39% were seen once. The authors deemed Graves' hyperthyroidism stable absent ophthalmopathy progression within 18 months. Hyperthyroidism had been newly diagnosed in patients aged 18 to 65, and its duration was under 2 months. The sample consisted of peripheral blood or thyroid tissue (not recorded which). The sequence was obtained from a woman aged 25-40 years with Graves' hyperthyroidism. This chain uses TRBV19 with TRBJ1-6, with 9 bases aligning to TRBD1. The J call is in doubt because the DNA end fits TRBJ1-5 better. The chain's CDR3 is CASSTQGAAQPQHF. CDR3 coding DNA: TGTGCCAGTAGTACACAGGGGGCAGCTCAGCCCCAGCATTTT.